These T cell receptor beta chains were read from a single sample in a study of T cell repertoires in cytomegalovirus infection. Their antigens remain unidentified. In TCRdb, the reads were re-called with MiXCR into one record per CDR3 protein. The table has a few hundred thousand distinct CDR3 sequences, about 29% seen once. This material consisted of cultured PBMCs, taken from culture after CMV antigen stimulation. All receptors come from a human donor in good health (CMV status not recorded). Some clones in this sample may be carry-over from other donors' samples. The CDR3 runs from the conserved cysteine through the conserved F or W. Fields, in order: D gene, clone size, V gene, J gene, CDR3 DNA, CDR3 protein. The D gene is left open where the match is weak. Size values are once, few and many counts, or a class for expanded clones, and some rows have none.

NA	NA	TRBV13	TRBJ1-1	TGTGCCAGCAGCTTTCCCACCCAGGGACCTGAAGCTTTCTTT	CASSFPTQGPEAFF
NA	many	TRBV7-2	TRBJ2-1	TGTGCCAGCAGCCCATCCGGGTCTAGCTCCTACAATGAGCAGTTCTTC	CASSPSGSSSYNEQFF
NA	many	TRBV7-6	TRBJ2-7	TGTGCCAGCAGCCCCCGGACAGTCGTCAACGAGCAGTACTTC	CASSPRTVVNEQYF
NA	NA	TRBV20-1	TRBJ1-1	TGCAGTGCCCCCGAGGAGGGCCACACTGAAGCTTTCTTT	CSAPEEGHTEAFF
NA	NA	TRBV5-1	TRBJ2-7	TGCGCCAGCAGCTTCGAGAAGGGAGCCTACGAGCAGTACTTC	CASSFEKGAYEQYF
NA	many	TRBV7-2	TRBJ1-3	TGTGCCAGCAGCTTAATACCGTCCGACTCTGGAAACACCATATATTTT	CASSLIPSDSGNTIYF
NA	once	TRBV7-3	TRBJ1-2	TGTGCCAGCAGCTACAGCAGGTTCGATGGCTACACCTTC	CASSYSRFDGYTF
TRBD1	few	TRBV28	TRBJ1-2	TGTGCCAGCAGCTCCGTGACAGGGGATGGCTACACCTTC	CASSSVTGDGYTF
NA	NA	TRBV30	TRBJ1-1	TGTGCCTGGAGTGTAACTGGGACCGGTCTTGAAGCTTTCTTT	CAWSVTGTGLEAFF
TRBD2	few	TRBV29-1	TRBJ2-3	TGCAGCGTCCTCACGCTAGCGGGAGTCCTAAGTAGCACAGATACGCAGTATTTT	CSVLTLAGVLSSTDTQYF
NA	NA	TRBV7-3	TRBJ1-2	TGTGCCAGCAGCTGGAGGGCCAACTATGGCTACACCTTC	CASSWRANYGYTF
NA	NA	TRBV7-9	TRBJ1-4	TGTGCCAGCAGCTTAGCGCAAGGAGGCAGAAGAAGAATGGGGGGAGAAAAACTGTTTTTT	CASSLAQGGRRRMGGEKLFF
NA	NA	TRBV11-2	TRBJ2-7	TGTGCCAGCAGCTTACGGGTGGGGCGGGGTGAGGAGCAGTACTTC	CASSLRVGRGEEQYF
TRBD1	NA	TRBV20-1	TRBJ1-2	TGCAGTGCTAACAAACCCCGGGACAGGGGGGATGGCTACACCTTC	CSANKPRDRGDGYTF
NA	few	TRBV27	TRBJ1-1	TGTGCCAGCAGTTTAAGGCGGGGTGAAGCTTTCTTT	CASSLRRGEAFF
TRBD2	NA	TRBV6-8	TRBJ2-1	TGTGCCAGCAGCCCTGCCCTTACTCCTAGCGGGAGGCGCCATGAGCAGTTCTTC	CASSPALTPSGRRHEQFF
TRBD1	NA	TRBV14	TRBJ2-6	TGTGCCAGCAGCCTGACAGGGGTCGGGGCCAACGTCCTGACTTTC	CASSLTGVGANVLTF
NA	NA	TRBV20-1	TRBJ2-1	TGCAGTGTCTCCCGACTAGTAGGTAATGAGCAGTTCTTC	CSVSRLVGNEQFF
NA	NA	TRBV20-1	TRBJ1-1	TGCAGTGCTCATAACAGTGATAACACTGAAGCTTTCTTT	CSAHNSDNTEAFF
TRBD2	NA	TRBV27	TRBJ2-7	TGTGCCAGCAGTTTCTCGGGAGGAGAGTACGAGCAGTACTTC	CASSFSGGEYEQYF
TRBD2	few	TRBV7-2	TRBJ2-5	TGTGCCAGCAGCCAGACTAGCCGCCAAGAGACCCAGTACTTC	CASSQTSRQETQYF
NA	NA	TRBV7-6	TRBJ1-2	TGTGCCAGCAGCCAAGAATACGGTGGCTATGTCTACACCTTC	CASSQEYGGYVYTF
TRBD2	NA	TRBV12-3/TRBV12-4	TRBJ2-1	TGTGCCAGCGGATATCCTAGCGGCCGCCCAAAAGAGCAGTTCTTC	CASGYPSGRPKEQFF
NA	many	TRBV25-1	TRBJ1-6	TGTGCCAGCAGTGAAGGCGGGGGCGCAAGGTCACCCCTCCACTTT	CASSEGGGARSPLHF
NA	NA	TRBV20-1	TRBJ1-2	TGCAGTGCTAGAGCAGTGATGGGCGGTGGACAGCGACCTGACTATGGCTACACCTTC	CSARAVMGGGQRPDYGYTF
NA	few	TRBV6-1	TRBJ1-1	TGTGCCAGCAGTGATCCGGGCACCTACACCAACACTGAAGCTTTCTTT	CASSDPGTYTNTEAFF